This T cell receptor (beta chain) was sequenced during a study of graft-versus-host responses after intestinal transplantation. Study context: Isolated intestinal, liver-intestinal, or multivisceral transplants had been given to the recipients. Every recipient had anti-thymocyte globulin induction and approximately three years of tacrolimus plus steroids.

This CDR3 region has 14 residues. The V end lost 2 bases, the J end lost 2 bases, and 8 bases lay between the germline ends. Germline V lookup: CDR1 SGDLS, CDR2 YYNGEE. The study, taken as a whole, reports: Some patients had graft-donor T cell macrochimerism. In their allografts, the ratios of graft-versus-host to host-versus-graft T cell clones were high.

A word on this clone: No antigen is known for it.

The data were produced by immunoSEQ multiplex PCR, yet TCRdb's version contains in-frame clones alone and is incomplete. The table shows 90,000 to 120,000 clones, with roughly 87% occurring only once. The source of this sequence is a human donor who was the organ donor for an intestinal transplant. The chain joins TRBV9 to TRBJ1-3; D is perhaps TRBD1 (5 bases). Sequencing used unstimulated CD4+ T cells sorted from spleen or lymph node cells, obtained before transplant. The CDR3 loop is CASSVGDPGNTIYF. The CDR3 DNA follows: TGTGCCAGCAGCGTCGGGGACCCTGGAAACACCATATATTTT.